These T cell receptor beta chains were read from a single sample in a study of long-term antiretroviral therapy in people with HIV. Libraries were prepared by immunoSEQ multiplex PCR; TCRdb keeps only in-frame clonotypes and omits some of them. The data show tens of thousands of clones, 90% to 95% seen once. The sequences come from unsorted PBMCs, collected 3.7 years after starting antiretroviral therapy. Receptor source: a woman in her forties or fifties with HIV. Both conserved end residues are part of each CDR3. The D gene is left open where the match is weak. Only part of the rows carry a size: once, few, many, or a class if the clone is expanded.

J gene,D gene,V gene,clone size,CDR3 DNA,CDR3 protein
TRBJ1-4,-,TRBV27,-,TGTGCCAGCAGCCCCGGGGTCTTTAGAAATGAAAAACTGTTTTTT,CASSPGVFRNEKLFF
TRBJ2-5,TRBD1,TRBV15,-,TGTGCCACCAGCAGAGCTCGGGACAGGGCGTACTTC,CATSRARDRAYF
TRBJ1-6,TRBD1,TRBV4-3,-,TGCGCCAGCAGCCAAGCCCGACAGGGATCTAATTCACCCCTCCACTTT,CASSQARQGSNSPLHF
TRBJ1-1,TRBD1,TRBV5-4,-,TGTGCCAGCAGCTTATCAGGGGGCGGGAGGACTGAAGCTTTCTTT,CASSLSGGGRTEAFF
TRBJ2-6,-,TRBV27,-,TGTGCCAGCATGCAGTTTTACTCTGGGGCCAACGTCCTGACTTTC,CASMQFYSGANVLTF
TRBJ1-2,-,TRBV5-1,-,TGCGCCAGCAGCTTGGATGGGGGCGACTATGGCTACACCTTC,CASSLDGGDYGYTF
TRBJ1-5,-,TRBV2,-,TGTGCCAGCAGTTCACAGGGTGGTGGCAATCAGCCCCAGCATTTT,CASSSQGGGNQPQHF
TRBJ2-7,TRBD1,TRBV27,once,TGTGCCAGCAGTTTATACAACAGGGGGCTTAGCGAGCAGTACTTC,CASSLYNRGLSEQYF
TRBJ2-6,TRBD2,TRBV5-1,-,TGCGCCAGCAGCTTGCTTCCTAGCGGGGGCCCCTCTGGGGCCAACGTCCTGACTTTC,CASSLLPSGGPSGANVLTF
TRBJ1-2,-,TRBV30,-,TGTGCCTGGAGTGTACGGGGGGATAACTATGGCTACACCTTC,CAWSVRGDNYGYTF
TRBJ1-3,-,TRBV5-5,-,TGTGCCAGCAGCTTGTTCCGATTAACAACAGGTAGACTCTCTGGAAACACCATATATTTT,CASSLFRLTTGRLSGNTIYF
TRBJ2-5,TRBD2,TRBV6-1,-,TGTGCCAGCAGTGATAGGACTAGCGGGGGGGCGGAGACCCAGTACTTC,CASSDRTSGGAETQYF
TRBJ1-2,-,TRBV6-6,-,TGTGCCAGCAGAAATGGGCCCTCTTATGGCTACACCTTC,CASRNGPSYGYTF
TRBJ2-3,-,TRBV4-1,-,TGCGCCAGCAGCCAAGATTGGCGACCGAGCGCAGATACGCAGTATTTT,CASSQDWRPSADTQYF
TRBJ2-7,-,TRBV7-6,once,TGTGCCAGCAGCTTGGGGGACGAGCAGTACTTC,CASSLGDEQYF
TRBJ2-3,-,TRBV25-1,-,TGTGCCAGCAGTACCCGCGGAGGGGGCGCTGCGCAGTATTTT,CASSTRGGGAAQYF
TRBJ1-3,-,TRBV4-2,once,TGTGCCAGCGGAATAGGCTCTGGAAACACCATATATTTT,CASGIGSGNTIYF
TRBJ1-5,TRBD1,TRBV6-1,few,TGTGCCAGCAGTGAACGGACAGGGCCCCAGCATTTT,CASSERTGPQHF
TRBJ2-1,TRBD2,TRBV25-1,-,TGTGCCAGCATTCCAGCGGGGTCGTACAATGAGCAGTTCTTC,CASIPAGSYNEQFF
TRBJ2-5,TRBD2,TRBV2,-,TGTGCCAGCAGTGCTGGCGGGGGGGCAGAGACCCAGTACTTC,CASSAGGGAETQYF
TRBJ1-2,-,TRBV2,-,TGTGCCAGCAGTGAAGCGCTTCGAGGGGCCTATGGCTACACCTTC,CASSEALRGAYGYTF
TRBJ2-7,-,TRBV21-1,-,TGTGCCAGCAGGGCCAGGGGAATTTTCTACGAGCAGTACTTC,CASRARGIFYEQYF